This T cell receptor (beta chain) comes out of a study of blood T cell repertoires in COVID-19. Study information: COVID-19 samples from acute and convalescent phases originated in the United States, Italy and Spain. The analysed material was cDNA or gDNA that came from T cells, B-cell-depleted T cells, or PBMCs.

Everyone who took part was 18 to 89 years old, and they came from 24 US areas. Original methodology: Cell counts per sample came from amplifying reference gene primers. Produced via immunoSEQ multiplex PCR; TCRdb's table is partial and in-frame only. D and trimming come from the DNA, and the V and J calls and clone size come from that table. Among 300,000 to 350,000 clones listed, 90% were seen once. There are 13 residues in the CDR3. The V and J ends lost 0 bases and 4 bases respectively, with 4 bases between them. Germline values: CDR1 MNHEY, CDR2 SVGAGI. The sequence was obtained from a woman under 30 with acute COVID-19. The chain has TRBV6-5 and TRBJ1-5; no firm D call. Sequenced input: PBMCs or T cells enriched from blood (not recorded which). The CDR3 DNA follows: TGTGCCAGCAGTTACTCTCTAAATCAGCCCCAGCATTTT. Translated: CASSYSLNQPQHF.